The 13 T cell receptor beta chains listed next were all sequenced from one sample in a study of cytomegalovirus exposure and HLA in healthy donors. A multiplex PCR was run with 60 Vbeta primers and 13 Jbeta primers. TCRdb's table, derived via immunoSEQ multiplex PCR, lists solely in-frame clones and lacks some. The sample shows about 190,000 clones, just under 75% of them seen only once. The sequencing sample was made of PBMCs. These receptors were obtained from a woman in her twenties or thirties in good health and CMV-seropositive.

The V and J genes are TRBV18 and TRBJ2-3; TRBD2 might be the D (6 bases). The CDR3 covers 16 residues. Trimming removed 3 bases at V and 4 bases at J, with 17 bases between. Germline V gives CDR1 KGHSH, CDR2 LQKENI. Here the CDR3 DNA reads TGTGCCAGCTCACCTTTAGGGGACTCAAACCCAGATACGCAGTATTTT. It translates to CASSPLGDSNPDTQYF.

The chain recombines TRBV28 with TRBJ1-1; 7 bases agree with TRBD1. Per germline, CDR1 MDHEN and CDR2 SYDVKM. The ends lost 10 bases at V and 4 bases at J; junction bases unmatched: 9. This CDR3 is 13 amino acids long. This CDR3 is CAISRGLRTEAFF. CDR3 in DNA: TGTGCCATCTCGAGGGGGCTGCGCACTGAAGCTTTCTTT.

The CDR3 nucleotides are TGTGCCAGCAGTGAAGCGGTAGCCGGAGAGCCCCAGCATTTT. Translating gives CASSEAVAGEPQHF. The chain carries TRBV6-1 and TRBJ1-5; D remains unclear. V lost 0 bases and J 8 bases, leaving 11 bases between the germline ends. The CDR3 consists of 14 residues. Per the germline V gene, CDR1 is MNHNS and CDR2 is SASEGT.

This chain links TRBV10-3 with TRBJ2-5; 7 positions agree with TRBD1. The CDR3 has 14 residues. J lost 2 bases, V lost 0 bases, and 0 bases had no gene match. Germline V CDR1 and CDR2: ENHRY, SYGVKD. For the CDR3, the DNA is TGTGCCATCAGTGAGTCGGGACAGCAAGAGACCCAGTACTTC. Translation: CAISESGQQETQYF.

V usage is TRBV6-1 and J usage is TRBJ2-5, with unresolved D. The end of the DNA aligns better with TRBJ2-7, so the J call may be wrong. The CDR3 runs to 12 residues. In germline, CDR1 is MNHNS, CDR2 SASEGT. DNA of the CDR3: TGTGCCAGCAGCCATAGCTCCTACGAGCAGTACTTC. Protein: CASSHSSYEQYF.

The chain carries TRBV6-1 and TRBJ2-5; tentatively, D is TRBD1 (6 bases). Germline V gene sequence: CDR1 MNHNS, CDR2 SASEGT. The CDR3 covers 17 residues. V was cut by 2 bases and J by 1 base, with 17 bases left in between. CDR3 coding DNA: TGTGCCAGCAGTGAAAGAGTTAGGACAGTAGCCCAAGAGACCCAGTACTTC. Amino acids: CASSERVRTVAQETQYF.

V gene TRBV19 combines with J gene TRBJ1-1, with TRBD1 matching 8 bases. After removal of 1 base from V and 1 base from J, the junction contained 14 bases not matched to a gene. The CDR3 contains 19 residues. Germline V gene sequence: CDR1 LNHDA, CDR2 SQIVND (reference sequence). The CDR3 here is CASSIGRRHRGLSNTEAFF. The CDR3 DNA sequence: TGTGCCAGTAGTATAGGACGTCGTCACAGGGGGTTATCGAACACTGAAGCTTTCTTT. The variable domain in full, completed from reference TRBV19 and TRBJ1-1, reads DGGITQSPKYLFRKEGQNVTLSCEQNLNHDAMYWYRQDPGQGLRLIYYSQIVNDFQKGDIAEGYSVSREKKESFPLTVTSAQKNPTAFYLCASSIGRRHRGLSNTEAFFGQGTRLTVV.

The genes are TRBV18 and TRBJ2-1; 14 bases are shared with TRBD2. The CDR3 has 20 amino acids. The ends lost 1 base at V and 7 bases at J; junction bases unmatched: 15. Per germline, CDR1 KGHSH and CDR2 LQKENI. This CDR3 reads CASSPRTAAKGLAGVNEQFF. DNA of the CDR3: TGTGCCAGCTCACCACGGACAGCCGCTAAGGGACTAGCGGGAGTGAATGAGCAGTTCTTC.

This clone was detected only a few times. The chain is built from TRBV6-4 and TRBJ2-1, with TRBD2 matching over 8 bases. V was pared by 0 bases and J by 4 bases, with 2 bases of the junction left unmatched. Looked up from germline, CDR1 is MRHNA and CDR2 is SNTAGT. This CDR3 region has 15 residues. In nucleotides, the CDR3 is TGTGCCAGCAGTGACTCAGGCGGGGGGTACAATGAGCAGTTCTTC. Amino acids: CASSDSGGGYNEQFF.

DNA of the CDR3: TGTGCCAGCAGCCCTAGGACACCCCTGAGGCACTATGGCTACACCTTC. Residues: CASSPRTPLRHYGYTF. V usage is TRBV7-2 and J usage is TRBJ1-2, with a possible D match to TRBD1 (5 bases). V lost 5 bases and J 3 bases, leaving 19 bases between the germline ends. CDR3 length: 16 amino acids. Looked up from germline, CDR1 is SGHTA and CDR2 is FQGNSA.

This chain uses TRBV28 with TRBJ2-1; 7 bases match TRBD1. The V segment lost 5 bases and the J segment 1 base; nucleotides outside the gene matches: 5. Germline CDR1 is MDHEN and CDR2 is SYDVKM. The CDR3 totals 15 residues. CDR3 nucleotides: TGTGCCAGCAGTAACACAGGGGTTTCCTACAATGAGCAGTTCTTC. Protein product: CASSNTGVSYNEQFF.

This chain links TRBV6-1 with TRBJ1-5; D uncertain. Germline loops: CDR1 MNHNS, CDR2 SASEGT. The CDR3 length is 14 residues. V was clipped by 6 bases and J by 2 bases, with 11 bases between them. The CDR3 bases are TGTGCCAGCAGGGACTACATAGGCAATCAGCCCCAGCATTTT. It translates to CASRDYIGNQPQHF.

DNA for the CDR3: TGCGCCAGCAGCTTGACTCCCGGGGGGACTGGGGCCAACGTCCTGACTTTC. Translation gives CASSLTPGGTGANVLTF. This chain joins TRBV5-1 and TRBJ2-6, with 7 bases aligning to TRBD2. The CDR3 has 17 amino acids. Germline CDR1 reads SGHRS; CDR2 reads YFSETQ. Unmatched junction bases numbered 6, after V lost 1 base and J lost 2 bases.